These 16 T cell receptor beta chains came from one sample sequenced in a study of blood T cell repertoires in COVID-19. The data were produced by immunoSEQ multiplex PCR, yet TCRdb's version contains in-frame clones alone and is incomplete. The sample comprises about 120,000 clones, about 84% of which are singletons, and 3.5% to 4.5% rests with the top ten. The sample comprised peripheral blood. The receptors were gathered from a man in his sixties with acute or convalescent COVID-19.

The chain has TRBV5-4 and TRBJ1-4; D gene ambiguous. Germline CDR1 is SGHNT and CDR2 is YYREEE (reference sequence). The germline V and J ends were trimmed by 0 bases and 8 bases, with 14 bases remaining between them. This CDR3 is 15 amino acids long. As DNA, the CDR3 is TGTGCCAGCAGCTTGGGTGAGGGCAGTGAAGAAAAACTGTTTTTT. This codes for CASSLGEGSEEKLFF.

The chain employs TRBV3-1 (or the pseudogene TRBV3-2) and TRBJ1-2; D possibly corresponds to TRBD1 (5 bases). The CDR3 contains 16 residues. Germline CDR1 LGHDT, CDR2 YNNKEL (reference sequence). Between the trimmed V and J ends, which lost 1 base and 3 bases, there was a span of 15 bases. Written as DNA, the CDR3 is TGTGCCAGCAGCCAAGGGTCCCGGAACAGGCACTATGGCTACACCTTC. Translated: CASSQGSRNRHYGYTF.

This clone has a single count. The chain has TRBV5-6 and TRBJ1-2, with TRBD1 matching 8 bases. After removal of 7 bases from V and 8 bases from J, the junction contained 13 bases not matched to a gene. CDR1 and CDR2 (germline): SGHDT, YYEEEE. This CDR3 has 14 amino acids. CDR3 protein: CASGGGRGLQGYTF. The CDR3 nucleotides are TGTGCCAGCGGTGGCGGCAGGGGGCTGCAAGGCTACACCTTC.

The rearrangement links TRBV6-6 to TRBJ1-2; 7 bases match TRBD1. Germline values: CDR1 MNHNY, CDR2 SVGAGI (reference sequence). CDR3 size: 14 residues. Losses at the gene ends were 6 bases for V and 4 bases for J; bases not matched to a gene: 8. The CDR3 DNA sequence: TGTGCCAGCAGCTCCCCTGACAGGGCCTATGGCTACACCTTC. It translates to CASSSPDRAYGYTF.

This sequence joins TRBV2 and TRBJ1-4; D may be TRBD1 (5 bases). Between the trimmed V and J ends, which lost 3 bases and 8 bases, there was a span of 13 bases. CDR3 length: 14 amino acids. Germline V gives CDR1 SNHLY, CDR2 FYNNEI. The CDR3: CASSEGRGGEKLFF. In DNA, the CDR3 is TGTGCCAGCAGTGAGGGGAGGGGCGGAGAAAAACTGTTTTTT.

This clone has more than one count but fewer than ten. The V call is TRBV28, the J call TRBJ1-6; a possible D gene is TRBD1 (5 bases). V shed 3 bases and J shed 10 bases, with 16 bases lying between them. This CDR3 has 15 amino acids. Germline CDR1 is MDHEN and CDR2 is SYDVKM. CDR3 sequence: CASSFGPGGGSPLHF. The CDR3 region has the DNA TGTGCCAGCAGTTTTGGGCCCGGGGGAGGGTCACCCCTCCACTTT.

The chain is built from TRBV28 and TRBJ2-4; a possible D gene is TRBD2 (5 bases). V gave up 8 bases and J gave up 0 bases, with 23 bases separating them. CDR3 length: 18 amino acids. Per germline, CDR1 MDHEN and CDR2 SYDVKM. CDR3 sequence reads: CASQPAPGKVIAKNIQYF. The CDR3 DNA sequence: TGTGCCAGCCAACCCGCCCCCGGGAAGGTCATAGCCAAAAACATTCAGTACTTC.

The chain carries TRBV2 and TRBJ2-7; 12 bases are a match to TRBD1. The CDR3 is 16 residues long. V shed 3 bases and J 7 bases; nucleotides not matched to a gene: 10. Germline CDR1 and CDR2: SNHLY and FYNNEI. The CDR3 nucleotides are TGTGCCAGCAGTGAGAGGGGACAGGGGGCTTCCAGGGAGCAGTACTTC. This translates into CASSERGQGASREQYF.

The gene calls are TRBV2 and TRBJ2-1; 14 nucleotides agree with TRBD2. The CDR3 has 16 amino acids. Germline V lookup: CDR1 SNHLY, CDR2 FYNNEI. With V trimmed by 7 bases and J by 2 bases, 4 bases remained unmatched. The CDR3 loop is CASTGTSGRTYNEQFF. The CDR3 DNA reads TGTGCCAGCACCGGGACTAGCGGGAGAACCTACAATGAGCAGTTCTTC.

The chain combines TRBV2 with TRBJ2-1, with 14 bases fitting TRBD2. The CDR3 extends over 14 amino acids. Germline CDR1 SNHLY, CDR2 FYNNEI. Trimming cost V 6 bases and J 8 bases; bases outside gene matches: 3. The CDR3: CASRPGLAGDEQFF. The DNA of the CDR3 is TGTGCCAGCAGGCCGGGACTAGCGGGAGATGAGCAGTTCTTC.

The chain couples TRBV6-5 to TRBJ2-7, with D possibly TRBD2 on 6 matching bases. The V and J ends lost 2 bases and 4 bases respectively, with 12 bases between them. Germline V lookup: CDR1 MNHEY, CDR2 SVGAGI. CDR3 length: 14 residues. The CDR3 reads CASSYAGPIYEQYF. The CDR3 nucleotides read TGTGCCAGCAGTTACGCGGGGCCGATATACGAGCAGTACTTC.

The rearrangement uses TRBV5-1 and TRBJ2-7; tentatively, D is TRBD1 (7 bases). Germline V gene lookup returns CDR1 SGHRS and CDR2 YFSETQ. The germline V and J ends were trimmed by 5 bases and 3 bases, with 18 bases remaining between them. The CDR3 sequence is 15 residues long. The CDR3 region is CASRQGEEGLYEQYF. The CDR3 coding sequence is TGCGCCAGCAGGCAGGGGGAGGAGGGCCTCTACGAGCAGTACTTC.

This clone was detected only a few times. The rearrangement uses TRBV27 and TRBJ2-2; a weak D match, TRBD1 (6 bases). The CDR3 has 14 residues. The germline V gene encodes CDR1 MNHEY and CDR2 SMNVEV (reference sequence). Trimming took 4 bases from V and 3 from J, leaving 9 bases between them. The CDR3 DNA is TGTGCCAGCAGTTGGAGGACAGACACCGGGGAGCTGTTTTTT. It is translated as CASSWRTDTGELFF.

CDR3 DNA sequence: TGTGCCAGCCGGCCGGCAGGCTTTAACTATGGCTACACCTTC. It translates to CASRPAGFNYGYTF. This chain joins TRBV21-1 and TRBJ1-2; TRBD1 is the table's D call, not checked against the DNA. TRBV21-1 is shown as a pseudogene. This CDR3 spans 14 amino acids.

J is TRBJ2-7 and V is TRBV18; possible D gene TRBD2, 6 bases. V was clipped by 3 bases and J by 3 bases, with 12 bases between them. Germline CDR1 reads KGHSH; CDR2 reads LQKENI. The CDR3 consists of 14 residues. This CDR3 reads CASSPGGSRYEQYF. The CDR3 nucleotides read TGTGCCAGCTCACCGGGGGGAAGCCGCTACGAGCAGTACTTC.

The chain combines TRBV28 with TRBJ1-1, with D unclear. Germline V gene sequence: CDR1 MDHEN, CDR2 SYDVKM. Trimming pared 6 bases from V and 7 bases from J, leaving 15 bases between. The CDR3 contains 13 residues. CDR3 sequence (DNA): TGTGCCAGCAGCCTACAGACGGCATATGAAGCTTTCTTT. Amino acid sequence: CASSLQTAYEAFF.